The T cell receptor (beta chain) described here comes from a study of vaccination and CD4 T cells after COVID-19 (dated by TCRdb to 2021 to 2024). Concerning the study at large: SARS-CoV-2 positivity had been established in the convalescent patients by nasal swab PCR, and mild disease was recorded in roughly 9 of these patients and severe disease in one. The cultures were stimulated with overlapping spike peptide pools from SARS-CoV-2 and from the common cold coronaviruses HCoV-NL63, HCoV-OC43 and HCoV-229E. As controls, cultures received a CEFX viral epitope pool (the positive control), an HIV-1 Nef peptide pool (the negative control), or no peptide at all. Post-COVID blood samples were collected from convalescent patients a median of approximately 100 days after diagnosis, with a range of about 35 to 161 days. In around 9 COVID-19 convalescent patients and a few infection-naive healthy vaccine recipients, researchers compared the spike-specific CD4+ TCR repertoire from before mRNA vaccination with the repertoire from after. Post-vaccine blood samples were obtained a median of about 70 days after the second vaccine dose, with a range of roughly 13 to 250 days. Two doses of either the Pfizer-BioNTech BNT162b2 vaccine (n=8) or the Moderna mRNA-1273 vaccine (n=2) were administered to participants. The convalescent cohort included six males and four females, with two Hispanic individuals, seven Caucasians, two Asians and one multiracial person. The research as a whole found: Only a relatively small number of convalescent patients were included in the study, and early timepoints following natural infection were not analyzed. In convalescent patients, nearly all vaccine-specific clones (304 of 307) were found to be mono-reactive for SARS-CoV-2 spike rather than cross-reactive with common cold coronaviruses. An increase in the median number of SARS-CoV-2-reactive clonotypes from 21 after infection to roughly 39 after vaccination was observed, but the change was not found to be significant. In convalescent patients, a median about 84% of post-vaccine SARS-CoV-2-reactive clones were detected only after vaccination, and vaccine-specific priming was suggested by this finding.

A remark on this clonotype: Its target antigen remains unknown. No much larger clonotype is one base removed from it; base qualities were not supplied.

The treatment or condition label for this specimen denotes: approximately nine-day PBMC culture with coronavirus spike peptide pools or control peptides (ViraFEST assay). The ViraFEST assay was used in the study, in which antigen-specific T cells were expanded with peptide pools and expanded clonotypes were subsequently identified by TCR sequencing. The convalescent patients' positive SARS-CoV-2 PCR tests were from March to December 2020, which was before the Alpha, Beta and Delta variants emerged in the United States. Each well held approximately 2 million PBMCs cultured in IMDM containing approximately 5.3% human AB serum and around 9.2 IU/ml IL-2, with 8.5 to 10 ug/ml peptide pools added. Half of the culture medium was replaced with fresh IL-2-containing medium on days 3 and 7. CD4+ T cells were isolated after roughly eleven days of culture through negative selection using the EasySep CD4+ T cell isolation kit. Ficoll-Paque Plus gradient centrifugation was used to isolate PBMCs from whole blood, and the isolated PBMCs were then either used fresh or cryopreserved at -140C. Each culture condition was generally run in triplicate wells.

There are 15 amino acids in the CDR3, from cysteine to phenylalanine inclusive. The retained sequence is limited to the CDR3, 45 bases, with the frame set at the first base. After removal of 5 bases from V and 7 bases from J, the junction retains 12 bases not matched to a gene. CDR1 and CDR2 (SGHTA, FQGNSA) derive from the germline V gene. Receptor amplification or capture employed PCR. DNA from cultured CD4+ T cells underwent TCR sequencing with the Oncomine TCR Beta short-read assay at the Johns Hopkins FTIC core. The QIAamp micro DNA kit was used to extract genomic DNA from the cultured CD4+ T cells. Oncomine TCR Beta libraries from cultured CD4+ T cells were pooled using unique dual indexes and sequenced on an Illumina iSeq 100. The paper's data handling went like this. Non-productive sequences were filtered out, and CDR3s that did not start with C, did not end with F or W, or were shorter than 7 amino acids were discarded. The MANAFEST web application identified antigen-specific clonotypes by comparing peptide-stimulated wells against reference wells and other culture wells. An FDR below 0.05, an odds ratio above 5, and a productive frequency above 0.1% in at least two of three replicate wells were required for clones to be considered positive. Cross-reactive clonotypes were defined as significantly expanded in both SARS-CoV-2 spike wells and at least one common cold coronavirus spike condition. CDR3 homology was assessed with Levenshtein distances (stringdist) and unrooted phylogenetic trees (ape) in R version 3.6.1. TCRdb trimmed public reads at Q25 via fastp, called clones via MiXCR and kept in-frame beta chains. Each entry is one CDR3 protein sequence, shown with its most common DNA and genes. The V and J calls shown here were made by TCRdb, not taken from the authors' results. Recorded for this sample are about 20,000 distinct CDR3 sequences; more than 45% of them occurred a single time. The ten largest clones take up around 3% of the sample.

This sequence originates from a human donor who had recovered from COVID-19. The chain employs TRBV7-2 and TRBJ1-2; the junction holds 8 bases that match TRBD1. The sample consisted of CD4+ T cells from blood, cultured in vitro, taken after SARS-CoV-2 vaccination. The CDR3 protein: CASSPKSRTGFGYTF. The sequence in DNA is TGTGCCAGCAGCCCTAAATCTCGGACAGGGTTTGGCTACACCTTC. Supplemented by the reference TRBV7-2 and TRBJ1-2 proteins around the CDR3, the complete variable domain is GAGVSQSPSNKVTEKGKDVELRCDPISGHTALYWYRQSLGQGLEFLIYFQGNSAPDKSGLPSDRFSAERTGGSVSTLTIQRTQQEDSAVYLCASSPKSRTGFGYTFGSGTRLTVV.